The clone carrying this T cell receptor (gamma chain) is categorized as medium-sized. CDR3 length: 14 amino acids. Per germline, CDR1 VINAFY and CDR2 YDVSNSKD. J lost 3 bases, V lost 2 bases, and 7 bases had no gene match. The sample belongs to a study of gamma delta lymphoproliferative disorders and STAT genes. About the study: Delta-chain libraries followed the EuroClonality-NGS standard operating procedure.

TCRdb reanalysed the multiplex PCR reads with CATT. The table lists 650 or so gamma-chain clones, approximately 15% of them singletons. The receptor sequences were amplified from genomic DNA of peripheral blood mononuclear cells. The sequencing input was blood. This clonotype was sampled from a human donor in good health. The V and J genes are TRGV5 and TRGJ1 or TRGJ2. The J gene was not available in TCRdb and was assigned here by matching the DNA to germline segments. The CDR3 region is CATWDIRVYYKKLF. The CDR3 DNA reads TGTGCCACCTGGGACATCCGGGTTTATTATAAGAAACTCTTT.